This T cell receptor (beta chain) originates from a study of CD4+ T cells in melanoma. Study results and caveats: Diverse differentiation states were reported for melanoma neoantigen-specific CD4+ T cells.

In germline, CDR1 is SNHLY, CDR2 FYNNEI. After removal of 6 bases from V and 7 bases from J, the junction contained 13 bases not matched to a gene. The CDR3 consists of 15 residues. Note on this clone: Its antigen remains unidentified.

The repertoire was sequenced with immunoSEQ multiplex PCR; TCRdb's copy has only in-frame clones and lacks some. The sample yields 13,000 or so clones, about 64% seen once. Sequences were obtained from cells from a culture (not recorded whether cultured in vitro). This sequence originates from a human donor with melanoma. This chain connects TRBV2 to TRBJ2-7; 9 nucleotides agree with TRBD1. As DNA, the CDR3 is TGTGCCAGCAGGCTCTCGGGACAGGGCGTTTCTGAGCAGTACTTC. It translates to CASRLSGQGVSEQYF.